This T cell receptor (beta chain) was documented in a study of shared clonotypes between healthy human individuals. Into CD45RA+ naive and CD45RA-negative memory subsets, the CD4+ cells were split. Every immunoSEQ plate was one replicate of a subset's evenly spread DNA. The protocol was immunoSEQ multiplex PCR, while the TCRdb copy is restricted to in-frame clones and leaves out a portion. The table has over a million clones, about 80% seen once. This TCR derives from a man aged 18-30 years in good health. Some clones in this sample may be carry-over from other donors' samples. The sequenced material came from memory CD4+ T cells from PBMCs. Subset defined: CD45RA-negative fraction.

The DNA for the CDR3 is TGTGCCAGCAGTGAGTACGGGAGGTCGACCGGGGAGCTGTTTTTT. It encodes CASSEYGRSTGELFF. The rearrangement links TRBV2 to TRBJ2-2, with 7 bases matching TRBD2. V was pared by 3 bases and J by 5 bases, with 6 bases of the junction left unmatched. This CDR3 contains 15 residues. CDR1 SNHLY and CDR2 FYNNEI come from the germline V gene.